This T cell receptor beta chain was recovered during a study of metastatic and nonmetastatic thyroid tumors. Across the study: Peripheral blood and tumor or nodule samples from malignant and benign thyroid patients were compared.

Source study methods: Differences in CDR3 between clinicopathological groups were drawn on to build a classifier intended to discriminate distant-metastatic papillary thyroid cancer patients. TCRdb re-clonotyped the PCR reads via MiXCR. The V and J calls here are based on TCRdb, not the publication. The data contain 7,000 to 8,500 clones, about 32% of them seen just once; the ten biggest clones take up 20%. The CDR3 has 17 residues. Germline loops: CDR1 SGHAT, CDR2 FQNNGV. The ends were cut back, 8 bases at V and 0 bases at J, with 23 bases in the middle. Prior to thyroid surgery, none of the patients had received any treatment. Notes on the study in general: Significantly higher TCR beta diversity was reportedly seen in malignant thyroid tumors than benign nodules, in blood and tumor.

Details on this clone: Antigen specificity is unknown.

The specimen was tumor tissue. The clonotype originates from a female donor with papillary thyroid cancer or a benign thyroid nodule (not recorded which). Some clones in this sample may be carry-over from other donors' samples. The chain has TRBV11-2 and TRBJ2-7, with D perhaps given as TRBD1 or TRBD2 (5 bases each). The CDR3 sequence: CASRPLRWDRHSYEQYF. CDR3 DNA sequence: TGTGCCAGCCGCCCGCTTCGCTGGGACCGACACTCCTACGAGCAGTACTTC.